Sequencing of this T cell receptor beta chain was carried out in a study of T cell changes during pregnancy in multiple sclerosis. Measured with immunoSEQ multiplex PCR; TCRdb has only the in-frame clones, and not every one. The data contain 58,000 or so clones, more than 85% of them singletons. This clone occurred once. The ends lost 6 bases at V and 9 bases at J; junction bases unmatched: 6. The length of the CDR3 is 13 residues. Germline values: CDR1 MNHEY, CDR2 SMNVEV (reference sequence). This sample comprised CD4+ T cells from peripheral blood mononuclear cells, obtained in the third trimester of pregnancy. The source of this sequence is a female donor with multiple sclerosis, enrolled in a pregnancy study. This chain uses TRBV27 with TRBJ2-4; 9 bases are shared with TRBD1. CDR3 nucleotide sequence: TGTGCCAGCAGACCGGGACAGGGAGGCATTCAGTACTTC. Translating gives CASRPGQGGIQYF.